This T cell receptor (beta chain) was recorded in a study of identical twins. Study conclusions and caveats: Low generation probability was overrepresented in out-of-frame alpha sequences shared by twins.

TCRdb passed the 5' RACE reads through MiXCR, listing each CDR3 protein once. The sample records 500,000 to 650,000 distinct CDR3 sequences, 20% to 25% being singletons. CDR3 size: 22 residues. The V segment lost 0 bases and the J segment 5 bases; nucleotides outside the gene matches: 18. Looked up from germline, CDR1 is MNHEY and CDR2 is SVGEGT. As regards this clonotype: Antigen: not known.

The data were also submitted as part of a second study, on yellow fever vaccine responses in identical twins.

This chain uses TRBV6-2 or TRBV6-3 with TRBJ2-2; 13 bases map to TRBD2. The material sequenced was CD4+ T cells sorted from blood. This receptor was obtained from a woman aged 18-29 years in good health. For the CDR3, the DNA is TGTGCCAGCAGTTACTCGATTCCGGGACTAGCGGGACCCACCCCTAGGACCGGGGAGCTGTTTTTT. It yields the protein CASSYSIPGLAGPTPRTGELFF.